In this sample, the clone carrying this TCR beta chain turned up a few times. What it binds is unknown. TCRdb ran MiXCR on the reads and lists one entry per CDR3 protein. This sample carries some 800,000 distinct CDR3 sequences, approximately 30% of them seen once, and the ten largest clones take approximately 13%. The CDR3 totals 15 residues. From germline, CDR1 is SEHNR and CDR2 FQNEAQ (reference sequence). V was pared by 4 bases and J by 0 bases, with 12 bases between. This entry is derived from a study of T cell repertoires in cytomegalovirus infection. Overall study context: The authors used CMV epitopes that were HLA-C-restricted (recently identified) and HLA-B-restricted (well studied). Indications came from public TCR beta signatures; they pointed to CMV infection and to a matching HLA type.

Points from the study as a whole: HLA-C-restricted CMV clonotypes gave the most frequent clonotype in two of eight donors.

The clonotype comes from a human donor in good health (CMV status not recorded). Some clones in this sample may be carry-over from other donors' samples. The V and J genes are TRBV7-9 and TRBJ1-1, with a tentative D call TRBD1 (6 bases). The starting material was cultured CD8+ T cells from PBMCs, obtained from culture after CMV antigen stimulation. The CDR3 DNA is TGTGCCAGCAGCTCCGACAGGAGTGTGAACACTGAAGCTTTCTTT. This gives the protein CASSSDRSVNTEAFF.